This note documents a single TCR beta chain sequence. The antigen remains unidentified. This record belongs to a study of T cell responses to AZD1222 COVID-19 vaccine. V was clipped by 1 base and J by 6 bases, with 11 bases between them. Germline CDR1 and CDR2: SGHNT and YENEEA. CDR3 length: 14 amino acids. TCRdb keeps only in-frame clones here, not all; method: immunoSEQ multiplex PCR. Of 25,000 to 35,000 clones listed, around 80% are singletons. Study-wide results and caveats: Spike-specific TCR breadth and depth both grew after two AZD1222 doses. Baseline serology detected seropositivity in only six AZD1222 recipients. Reportedly, nearly half the spike-specific TCRs target unmutated variant regions.

The sample here was peripheral blood, taken on day 0 of AZD1222 vaccination. The chain joins TRBV11-3 to TRBJ2-3; D is undetermined. The receptor was derived from an adult in good health. The CDR3 nucleotides are TGTGCCAGCAGCTTAGCTGAGGCGGCGGATACGCAGTATTTT. Protein sequence: CASSLAEAADTQYF.